A selection of T cell receptor beta chains follows, all from one sample in a study of Tregs in tolerant kidney transplant recipients. Measured with immunoSEQ multiplex PCR; TCRdb has only the in-frame clones, and not every one. The table includes some 250,000 clones, approximately 84% detected once. Sample: CD4+ T cells from blood. These receptors were obtained from a human donor in good health. Each CDR3 is given with its conserved first and last residue. Fields, in order: V gene, clone size, D gene, J gene, CDR3 DNA, CDR3 protein. A D gene is named only where the DNA matches it firmly. A row's size may be missing; if present it is once, few, many or a size class.

v_gene: TRBV7-9; abundance: few; d_gene: .; j_gene: TRBJ1-1; CDR3nt: TGTGCCAGCAGCCACGACAGCCCCAACACTGAAGCTTTCTTT; CDR3aa: CASSHDSPNTEAFF
v_gene: TRBV27; abundance: .; d_gene: .; j_gene: TRBJ2-7; CDR3nt: TGTGCCAGCAGTTTCGTCAGGGGAAGCTCCTACGAGCAGTACTTC; CDR3aa: CASSFVRGSSYEQYF
v_gene: TRBV5-6; abundance: once; d_gene: .; j_gene: TRBJ2-2; CDR3nt: TGTGCCAGCAGCTTGGCAACGGATGCGAACACCGGGGAGCTGTTTTTT; CDR3aa: CASSLATDANTGELFF
v_gene: TRBV12-5; abundance: .; d_gene: .; j_gene: TRBJ2-5; CDR3nt: TGTGCTAGTGCCCCCGGAGAGACCCAGTACTTC; CDR3aa: CASAPGETQYF
v_gene: TRBV2; abundance: .; d_gene: .; j_gene: TRBJ1-1; CDR3nt: TGTGCCGGCGGAAAGGACAGTTTAAACACTGAAGCTTTCTTT; CDR3aa: CAGGKDSLNTEAFF
v_gene: TRBV30; abundance: few; d_gene: .; j_gene: TRBJ2-2; CDR3nt: TGTGCCTGGAGGGAAACAGGGGGGGGCAGCGGGGAGCTGTTTTTT; CDR3aa: CAWRETGGGSGELFF
v_gene: TRBV18; abundance: .; d_gene: TRBD1; j_gene: TRBJ1-5; CDR3nt: TGTGCCAGCTCGTTACAGGGGCCAATCAATCAGCCCCAGCATTTT; CDR3aa: CASSLQGPINQPQHF
v_gene: TRBV7-8; abundance: .; d_gene: TRBD1; j_gene: TRBJ2-7; CDR3nt: TGTGCCAGCAGCTTAGCGCCAGGCAGGGGGCGCTCCGAGCAGTACTTC; CDR3aa: CASSLAPGRGRSEQYF
v_gene: TRBV5-4; abundance: .; d_gene: TRBD1; j_gene: TRBJ2-7; CDR3nt: TGTGCCAGCAGCACTCGGACAGGGGGCCCCTACGAGCAGTACTTC; CDR3aa: CASSTRTGGPYEQYF
v_gene: TRBV10-3; abundance: .; d_gene: .; j_gene: TRBJ1-1; CDR3nt: TGTGCCATCAGTGAGATTTCGGTTGGTCAGAACACTGAAGCTTTCTTT; CDR3aa: CAISEISVGQNTEAFF
v_gene: TRBV6-5; abundance: .; d_gene: .; j_gene: TRBJ2-5; CDR3nt: TGTGCCAGCAGTTACTCGACCGGGTTCGCGGAGACCCAGTACTTC; CDR3aa: CASSYSTGFAETQYF
v_gene: TRBV5-1; abundance: once; d_gene: .; j_gene: TRBJ2-7; CDR3nt: TGCGCCAGCAGCCCATCCGGGGGCCTCTCCTACGAGCAGTACTTC; CDR3aa: CASSPSGGLSYEQYF
v_gene: TRBV27; abundance: once; d_gene: TRBD1; j_gene: TRBJ1-2; CDR3nt: TGTGCCAGCAGCTCGGGACAGGGAAGCTATGGCTACACCTTC; CDR3aa: CASSSGQGSYGYTF
v_gene: TRBV27; abundance: .; d_gene: .; j_gene: TRBJ2-7; CDR3nt: TGTGCCAGCAGTCAATCCGTCCAGACCGAGCAGTACTTC; CDR3aa: CASSQSVQTEQYF
v_gene: TRBV7-8; abundance: .; d_gene: TRBD2; j_gene: TRBJ2-1; CDR3nt: TGTGCCAGCAGCTTAGCGTCTGGGCTAGCGGGGGGAGTCCCCTACAATGAGCAGTTCTTC; CDR3aa: CASSLASGLAGGVPYNEQFF
v_gene: TRBV10-3; abundance: .; d_gene: TRBD2; j_gene: TRBJ2-7; CDR3nt: TGTGCCACGATAGCGGGAGGGCCACCCTACGAGCAGTACTTC; CDR3aa: CATIAGGPPYEQYF
v_gene: TRBV19; abundance: .; d_gene: .; j_gene: TRBJ1-1; CDR3nt: TGTGCCAGTAGTATAGGGCCAGGGGAGAGCACTGAAGCTTTCTTT; CDR3aa: CASSIGPGESTEAFF
v_gene: TRBV18; abundance: .; d_gene: .; j_gene: TRBJ1-2; CDR3nt: TGTGCCAGCTCACCACCGAGCAGGGGTAGCTATGGCTACACCTTC; CDR3aa: CASSPPSRGSYGYTF
v_gene: TRBV2; abundance: .; d_gene: TRBD1; j_gene: TRBJ1-6; CDR3nt: TGTGCCAGCAGTCTTACGACAGGGAACTCACCCCTCCACTTT; CDR3aa: CASSLTTGNSPLHF
v_gene: TRBV4-1; abundance: .; d_gene: .; j_gene: TRBJ2-2; CDR3nt: TGCGCCAGCAGCCAGCCCGGAGCGAACACCGGGGAGCTGTTTTTT; CDR3aa: CASSQPGANTGELFF
v_gene: TRBV5-1; abundance: .; d_gene: TRBD2; j_gene: TRBJ2-5; CDR3nt: TGCGCCAGCAGCCCACCGGAGCGGGGGGTCCAAGAGACCCAGTACTTC; CDR3aa: CASSPPERGVQETQYF
v_gene: TRBV9; abundance: .; d_gene: TRBD1; j_gene: TRBJ2-3; CDR3nt: TGTGCCAGCAGCGTAGATGGGACAGGGTTTGGAGATACGCAGTATTTT; CDR3aa: CASSVDGTGFGDTQYF
v_gene: TRBV30; abundance: .; d_gene: TRBD1; j_gene: TRBJ1-1; CDR3nt: TGTAGCGAACAGGGGCTGCAGTCGAACACTGAAGCTTTCTTT; CDR3aa: CSEQGLQSNTEAFF
v_gene: TRBV6-1; abundance: few; d_gene: .; j_gene: TRBJ2-1; CDR3nt: TGTGCCAGCGAAGGTAGCTACAATGAGCAGTTCTTC; CDR3aa: CASEGSYNEQFF
v_gene: TRBV29-1; abundance: .; d_gene: TRBD1; j_gene: TRBJ1-2; CDR3nt: TGCAGCGTTGAGTCCCCGACAGGGCAAGGCTACACCTTC; CDR3aa: CSVESPTGQGYTF
v_gene: TRBV27; abundance: .; d_gene: TRBD2; j_gene: TRBJ2-1; CDR3nt: TGTGCCAGCAGCTCCTCCCCACTAGCGGGGTGGGGGAGGGGCTCCTACAATGAGCAGTTCTTC; CDR3aa: CASSSSPLAGWGRGSYNEQFF
v_gene: TRBV6-6; abundance: .; d_gene: .; j_gene: TRBJ2-1; CDR3nt: TGTGCCAGCGCCTTTTATTATGAGCAGTTCTTC; CDR3aa: CASAFYYEQFF
v_gene: TRBV6-5; abundance: .; d_gene: .; j_gene: TRBJ2-2; CDR3nt: TGTGCCAGCTTCTACGGGGGCACCGGGGAGCTGTTTTTT; CDR3aa: CASFYGGTGELFF
v_gene: TRBV5-1; abundance: .; d_gene: TRBD2; j_gene: TRBJ2-1; CDR3nt: TGCGCCAGCAGCCTACGGACTAGCCCCCCTGAGCAGTTCTTC; CDR3aa: CASSLRTSPPEQFF
v_gene: TRBV7-2; abundance: once; d_gene: TRBD2; j_gene: TRBJ2-3; CDR3nt: TGTGCCAGCAGCCCTAGCGGGAGAACGCGCACAGATACGCAGTATTTT; CDR3aa: CASSPSGRTRTDTQYF
v_gene: TRBV19; abundance: .; d_gene: .; j_gene: TRBJ1-5; CDR3nt: TGTGCCAGTAGTATAGGGCGGTTGGAGCCCCAGCATTTT; CDR3aa: CASSIGRLEPQHF
v_gene: TRBV7-8; abundance: .; d_gene: TRBD1; j_gene: TRBJ2-7; CDR3nt: TGTGCCAGCAGCCGCGTAGGGACAGGGGAGTCCTACGAGCAGTACTTC; CDR3aa: CASSRVGTGESYEQYF
v_gene: TRBV6-6; abundance: once; d_gene: .; j_gene: TRBJ1-1; CDR3nt: TGTGCCAGCAGCAAAACCTTGGGGGTGAACACTGAAGCTTTCTTT; CDR3aa: CASSKTLGVNTEAFF
v_gene: TRBV6-1; abundance: .; d_gene: TRBD2; j_gene: TRBJ2-7; CDR3nt: TGTGCCAGCAGTGAAGGGGGGAGGGCCTCCTACGAGCAGTACTTC; CDR3aa: CASSEGGRASYEQYF
v_gene: TRBV6-5; abundance: .; d_gene: TRBD1; j_gene: TRBJ2-5; CDR3nt: TGTGCCAGCAGGCAGGGGGTCCAAGAGACCCAGTACTTC; CDR3aa: CASRQGVQETQYF
v_gene: TRBV4-2; abundance: .; d_gene: TRBD1; j_gene: TRBJ1-1; CDR3nt: TGTGCCAGCAGCCAAGAGAGGCGGGGCAATAAAGGGGGCCGTAACACTGAAGCTTTCTTT; CDR3aa: CASSQERRGNKGGRNTEAFF
v_gene: TRBV29-1; abundance: .; d_gene: .; j_gene: TRBJ2-5; CDR3nt: TGCAGCTCCCGGGGGCCCGCCGAGACCCAGTACTTC; CDR3aa: CSSRGPAETQYF
v_gene: TRBV19; abundance: .; d_gene: .; j_gene: TRBJ1-2; CDR3nt: TGTGCCAGTAGTCCGGGACTCTCTGTCCGCTATGGCTACACCTTC; CDR3aa: CASSPGLSVRYGYTF
v_gene: TRBV19; abundance: .; d_gene: TRBD1; j_gene: TRBJ1-1; CDR3nt: TGTGCCAGTAGTCTCCGGGACAGGGGTCGGGCTTTCTTT; CDR3aa: CASSLRDRGRAFF
v_gene: TRBV19; abundance: .; d_gene: .; j_gene: TRBJ2-3; CDR3nt: TGTGCCAGTTCCACACTCGGAGATACGCAGTATTTT; CDR3aa: CASSTLGDTQYF
v_gene: TRBV5-1; abundance: .; d_gene: .; j_gene: TRBJ2-7; CDR3nt: TGCGCCAGCAGCTTGGCCGGGGACCCGTACGAGCAGTACTTC; CDR3aa: CASSLAGDPYEQYF
v_gene: TRBV5-6; abundance: .; d_gene: TRBD1; j_gene: TRBJ1-5; CDR3nt: TGTGCCAGCAGCTTGGGTGGGACAGGTAATCAGCCCCAGCATTTT; CDR3aa: CASSLGGTGNQPQHF
v_gene: TRBV11-2; abundance: .; d_gene: TRBD1; j_gene: TRBJ1-2; CDR3nt: TGTGCCAGCAGCCTTGCCAGAGGGACAGCAAACTATGGCTACACCTTC; CDR3aa: CASSLARGTANYGYTF
v_gene: TRBV5-1; abundance: .; d_gene: .; j_gene: TRBJ1-5; CDR3nt: TGCGCCAGCAGCTTGTTACCGACTAATCAGCCCCAGCATTTT; CDR3aa: CASSLLPTNQPQHF
v_gene: TRBV13; abundance: .; d_gene: .; j_gene: TRBJ1-1; CDR3nt: TGTGCCAGCAGCAAAGGGCGGCTGGCAGGCCGGATGAACACTGAAGCTTTCTTT; CDR3aa: CASSKGRLAGRMNTEAFF
v_gene: TRBV6-1; abundance: once; d_gene: .; j_gene: TRBJ2-1; CDR3nt: TGTGCCAGCAGTGAATTCAGGAATGAGCAGTTCTTC; CDR3aa: CASSEFRNEQFF
v_gene: TRBV9; abundance: .; d_gene: TRBD1; j_gene: TRBJ1-5; CDR3nt: TGTGCCAGCAGCGTAGGCGGGACAGCTAATCAGCCCCAGCATTTT; CDR3aa: CASSVGGTANQPQHF
v_gene: TRBV25-1; abundance: .; d_gene: .; j_gene: TRBJ1-4; CDR3nt: TGTGCCAGCAGTGAATTCTCGGAAAAACTGTTTTTT; CDR3aa: CASSEFSEKLFF
v_gene: TRBV6-1; abundance: few; d_gene: .; j_gene: TRBJ2-7; CDR3nt: TGTGCCAGCAGTGAAGGGGTGTCCTACGAGCAGTACTTC; CDR3aa: CASSEGVSYEQYF
v_gene: TRBV6-5; abundance: .; d_gene: .; j_gene: TRBJ2-5; CDR3nt: TGTGCCAGCAGTAGTCGGACACTCCAAGAGACCCAGTACTTC; CDR3aa: CASSSRTLQETQYF
v_gene: TRBV2; abundance: few; d_gene: .; j_gene: TRBJ1-4; CDR3nt: TGTGCCAGCAGTTTCAGGAATGAAAAACTGTTTTTT; CDR3aa: CASSFRNEKLFF
v_gene: TRBV29-1; abundance: .; d_gene: .; j_gene: TRBJ1-3; CDR3nt: TGCAGCGTTGAAGATGGAGGCCTAAGCTCTGGAAACACCATATATTTT; CDR3aa: CSVEDGGLSSGNTIYF
v_gene: TRBV10-3; abundance: .; d_gene: .; j_gene: TRBJ1-3; CDR3nt: TGTGCCATCAGTGAGGTTCGGCGGGGGAGCTCTGGAAACACCATATATTTT; CDR3aa: CAISEVRRGSSGNTIYF
v_gene: TRBV5-8; abundance: .; d_gene: .; j_gene: TRBJ2-3; CDR3nt: TGTGCCAGCACCATTCGGGGCGGAGGAACAGATACGCAGTATTTT; CDR3aa: CASTIRGGGTDTQYF
v_gene: TRBV9; abundance: .; d_gene: .; j_gene: TRBJ1-4; CDR3nt: TGTGCCAGCAGCGTAGGACTACAGTCTCGGGGTAATGAAAAACTGTTTTTT; CDR3aa: CASSVGLQSRGNEKLFF
v_gene: TRBV15; abundance: few; d_gene: TRBD1; j_gene: TRBJ1-6; CDR3nt: TGTGCCACCAGCCCCCAAGGGGGACAGGGGGCCGGCTCACCCCTCCACTTT; CDR3aa: CATSPQGGQGAGSPLHF
v_gene: TRBV6-1; abundance: .; d_gene: TRBD1; j_gene: TRBJ1-5; CDR3nt: TGTGCCAGCACCGACAGGGGCAATCAGCCCCAGCATTTT; CDR3aa: CASTDRGNQPQHF
v_gene: TRBV7-9; abundance: once; d_gene: .; j_gene: TRBJ1-1; CDR3nt: TGTGCCAGCAGCGGCAGACAGCACACTGAAGCTTTCTTT; CDR3aa: CASSGRQHTEAFF
v_gene: TRBV4-1; abundance: .; d_gene: .; j_gene: TRBJ2-3; CDR3nt: TGCGCCAGCAGCCAAGTCTGGCTAGCTCTCGGAGGAGATACGCAGTATTTT; CDR3aa: CASSQVWLALGGDTQYF
v_gene: TRBV19; abundance: .; d_gene: TRBD1; j_gene: TRBJ2-7; CDR3nt: TGTGCCAGTAGTATGGGACAGGCATCCTACGAGCAGTACTTC; CDR3aa: CASSMGQASYEQYF